This T cell receptor beta chain was observed in a study of cytomegalovirus exposure and HLA in healthy donors. Trimming at V came to 4 bases and at J to 4 bases, leaving 13 bases not matched to a gene. The CDR3 is made up of 17 amino acids. Germline CDR1 MGHDK, CDR2 SYGVNS. PCR was performed using 60 Vbeta and 13 Jbeta primers. Sequencing was performed with immunoSEQ multiplex PCR; in TCRdb, only in-frame clones are kept and a portion is missing. Of over 80,000 clones in the sample, around 82% are singletons; the top ten hold 3.4%. The TCR sequence derives from a man aged 25-40 years in good health and CMV-seropositive. The specimen was PBMCs. The J gene is TRBJ2-7, the V gene TRBV25-1; TRBD2 matches 10 bases. The CDR3: CASSANSILSGRYEQYF. The DNA of the CDR3 is TGTGCCAGCAGTGCTAATAGTATTCTTAGCGGGAGGTACGAGCAGTACTTC.